The following is a T cell receptor beta chain sequence with its context. Its antigen remains unknown. Each CDR3 protein gets one entry after TCRdb re-called the 5' RACE reads with MiXCR. The sample yields 270,000 or so distinct CDR3 sequences, under 20% seen once. There are 19 residues in the CDR3. Germline CDR1 reads SNHLY; CDR2 reads FYNNEI. Trimming cost V 8 bases and J 3 bases, with 29 bases left between them. The data stem from a study of CD8 T cells in ankylosing spondylitis. Study outcomes and limitations: Disease-linked clones were reportedly significantly enriched in matched ankylosing spondylitis synovial fluid. A CD8+ phenotype characterized the disease-linked clones, which were relatively rare in peripheral blood. Made up of fewer than ten highly homologous variants, a TCR beta motif appeared characteristic of ankylosing spondylitis blood.

The chain uses TRBV2 and TRBJ2-1; D tentatively fits TRBD1 or TRBD2 (6 bases each). The sample comprised blood, either unsorted or a sorted T cell fraction (not recorded which). The source is a male donor with ankylosing spondylitis or in good health (not recorded which). The CDR3 sequence is CASLQEGVGLAPDYNEQFF. Written as DNA, the CDR3 is TGTGCCAGCCTCCAGGAGGGGGTAGGGCTAGCGCCCGACTACAATGAGCAGTTCTTC. The entire variable domain, with the rest obtained from reference TRBV2 and TRBJ2-1, is as follows: EPEVTQTPSHQVTQMGQEVILRCVPISNHLYFYWYRQILGQKVEFLVSFYNNEISEKSEIFDDQFSVERPDGSNFTLKIRSTKLEDSAMYFCASLQEGVGLAPDYNEQFFGPGTRLTVL.